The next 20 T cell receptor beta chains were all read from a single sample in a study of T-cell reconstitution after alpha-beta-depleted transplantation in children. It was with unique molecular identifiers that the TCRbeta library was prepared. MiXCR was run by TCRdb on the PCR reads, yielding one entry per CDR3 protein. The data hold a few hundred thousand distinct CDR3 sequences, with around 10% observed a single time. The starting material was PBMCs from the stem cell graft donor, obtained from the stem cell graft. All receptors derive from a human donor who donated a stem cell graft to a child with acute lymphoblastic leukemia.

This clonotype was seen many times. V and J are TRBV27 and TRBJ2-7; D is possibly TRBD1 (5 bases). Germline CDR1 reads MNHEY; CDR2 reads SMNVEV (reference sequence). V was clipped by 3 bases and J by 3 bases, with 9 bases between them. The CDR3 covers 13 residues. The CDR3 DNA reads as TGTGCCAGCAGTTTGGGGCAGTTCTACGAGCAGTACTTC. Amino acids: CASSLGQFYEQYF.

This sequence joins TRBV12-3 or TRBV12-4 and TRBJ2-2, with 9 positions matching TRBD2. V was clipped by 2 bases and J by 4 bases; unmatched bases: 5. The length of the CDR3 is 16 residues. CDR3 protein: CASSLRGGGLTGELFF. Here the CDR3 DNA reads TGTGCCAGCAGTTTACGCGGGGGGGGACTCACCGGGGAGCTGTTTTTT.

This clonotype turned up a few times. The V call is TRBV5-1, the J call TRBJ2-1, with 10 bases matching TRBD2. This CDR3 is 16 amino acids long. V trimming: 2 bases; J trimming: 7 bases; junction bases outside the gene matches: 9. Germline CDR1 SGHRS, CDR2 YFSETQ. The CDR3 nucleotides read TGCGCCAGCAGCTTCAGTCTAGCGGGAGATCGTAATGAGCAGTTCTTC. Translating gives CASSFSLAGDRNEQFF.

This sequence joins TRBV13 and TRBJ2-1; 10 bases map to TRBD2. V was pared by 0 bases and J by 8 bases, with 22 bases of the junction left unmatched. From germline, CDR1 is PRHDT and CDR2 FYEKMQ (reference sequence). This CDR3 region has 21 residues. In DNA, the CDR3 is TGTGCCAGCAGCTTAGGGTCGGCCCCGCCTAAGCGGGAGGGCCATACAGATGAGCAGTTCTTC. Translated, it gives CASSLGSAPPKREGHTDEQFF. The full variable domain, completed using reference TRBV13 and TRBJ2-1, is AAGVIQSPRHLIKEKRETATLKCYPIPRHDTVYWYQQGPGQDPQFLISFYEKMQSDKGSIPDRFSAQQFSDYHSELNMSSLELGDSALYFCASSLGSAPPKREGHTDEQFFGPGTRLTVL.

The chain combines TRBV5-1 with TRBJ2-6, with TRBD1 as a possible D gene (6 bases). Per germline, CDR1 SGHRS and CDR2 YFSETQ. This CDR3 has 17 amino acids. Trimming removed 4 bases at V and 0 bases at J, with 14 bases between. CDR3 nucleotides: TGCGCCAGCAGCCAAACACCAGGGGCCTCTGGGGCCAACGTCCTGACTTTC. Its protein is CASSQTPGASGANVLTF. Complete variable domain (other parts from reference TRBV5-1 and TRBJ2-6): KAGVTQTPRYLIKTRGQQVTLSCSPISGHRSVSWYQQTPGQGLQFLFEYFSETQRNKGNFPGRFSGRQFSNSRSEMNVSTLELGDSALYLCASSQTPGASGANVLTFGAGSRLTVL.

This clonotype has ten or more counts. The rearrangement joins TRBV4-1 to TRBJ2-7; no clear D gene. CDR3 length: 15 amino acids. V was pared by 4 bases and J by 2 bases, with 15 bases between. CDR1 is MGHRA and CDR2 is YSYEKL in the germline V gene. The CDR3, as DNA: TGCGCCAGCAGCCGAGATACTCGGGCCACCTACGAGCAGTACTTC. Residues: CASSRDTRATYEQYF.

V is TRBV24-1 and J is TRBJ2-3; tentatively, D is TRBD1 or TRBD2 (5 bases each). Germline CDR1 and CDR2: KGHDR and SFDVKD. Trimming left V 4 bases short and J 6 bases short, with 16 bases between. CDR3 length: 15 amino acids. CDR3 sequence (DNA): TGTGCCACCAGTGACCACGGGACCCTGAGGGATACGCAGTATTTT. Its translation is CATSDHGTLRDTQYF.

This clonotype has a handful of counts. The CDR3 region is CASSHASLGTGGDTQYF. In DNA form, the CDR3 reads TGCGCCAGCAGCCACGCGTCCCTCGGGACAGGGGGAGATACGCAGTATTTT. This chain uses TRBV4-3 with TRBJ2-3, with 11 bases that match TRBD1. J was trimmed by 5 bases and V by 3 bases; bases with no gene match: 10. This CDR3 spans 17 amino acids. Germline V lookup: CDR1 LGHNA, CDR2 YSLEER.

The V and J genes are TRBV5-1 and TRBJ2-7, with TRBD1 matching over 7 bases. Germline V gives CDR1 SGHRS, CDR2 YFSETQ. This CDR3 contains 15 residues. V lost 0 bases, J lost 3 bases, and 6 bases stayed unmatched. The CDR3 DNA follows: TGCGCCAGCAGCTTGGTAGCAGGGGGAAACTACGAGCAGTACTTC. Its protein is CASSLVAGGNYEQYF.

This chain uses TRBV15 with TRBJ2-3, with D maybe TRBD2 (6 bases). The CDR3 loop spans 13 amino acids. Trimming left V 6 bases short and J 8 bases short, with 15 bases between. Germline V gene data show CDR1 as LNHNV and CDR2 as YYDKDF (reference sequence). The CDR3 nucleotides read TGTGCCACCAGGGGGGAGGTCGCCGGTACGCAGTATTTT. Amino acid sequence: CATRGEVAGTQYF.

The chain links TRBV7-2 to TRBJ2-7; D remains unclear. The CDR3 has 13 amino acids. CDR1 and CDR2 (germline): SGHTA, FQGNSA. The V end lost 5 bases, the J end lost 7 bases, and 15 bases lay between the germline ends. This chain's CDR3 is CASSLLPRPEQYF. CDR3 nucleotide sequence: TGTGCCAGCAGCCTCCTGCCCCGCCCAGAGCAGTACTTC. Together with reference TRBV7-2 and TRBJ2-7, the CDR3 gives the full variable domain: GAGVSQSPSNKVTEKGKDVELRCDPISGHTALYWYRQSLGQGLEFLIYFQGNSAPDKSGLPSDRFSAERTGGSVSTLTIQRTQQEDSAVYLCASSLLPRPEQYFGPGTRLTVT.

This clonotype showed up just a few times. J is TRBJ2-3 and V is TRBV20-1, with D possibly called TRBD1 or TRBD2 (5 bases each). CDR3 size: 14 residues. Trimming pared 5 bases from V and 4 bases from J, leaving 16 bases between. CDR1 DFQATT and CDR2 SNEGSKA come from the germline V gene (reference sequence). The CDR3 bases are TGCAGTGCTGATGCTTTGGGGGTGCCAGATACGCAGTATTTT. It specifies CSADALGVPDTQYF.

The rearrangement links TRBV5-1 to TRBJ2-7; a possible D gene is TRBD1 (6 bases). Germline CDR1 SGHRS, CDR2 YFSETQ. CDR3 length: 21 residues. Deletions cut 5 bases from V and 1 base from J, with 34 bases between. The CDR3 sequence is CASRSGGAPGHPYATSYEQYF. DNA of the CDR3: TGCGCCAGCAGGAGTGGTGGTGCGCCGGGACACCCTTATGCTACTTCCTACGAGCAGTACTTC. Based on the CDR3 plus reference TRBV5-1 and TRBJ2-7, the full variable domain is KAGVTQTPRYLIKTRGQQVTLSCSPISGHRSVSWYQQTPGQGLQFLFEYFSETQRNKGNFPGRFSGRQFSNSRSEMNVSTLELGDSALYLCASRSGGAPGHPYATSYEQYFGPGTRLTVT.

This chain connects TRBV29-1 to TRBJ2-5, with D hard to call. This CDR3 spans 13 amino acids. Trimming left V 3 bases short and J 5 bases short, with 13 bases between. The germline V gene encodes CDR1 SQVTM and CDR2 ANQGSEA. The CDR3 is CSVDGSLRETQYF. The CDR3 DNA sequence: TGCAGCGTTGACGGTAGTCTCCGGGAGACCCAGTACTTC.

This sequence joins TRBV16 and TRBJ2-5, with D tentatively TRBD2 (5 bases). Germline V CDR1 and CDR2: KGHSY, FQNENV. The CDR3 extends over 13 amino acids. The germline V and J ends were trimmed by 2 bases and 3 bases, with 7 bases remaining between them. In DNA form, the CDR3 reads TGTGCCAGCAGCCAACTGAGGGAAGAGACCCAGTACTTC. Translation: CASSQLREETQYF.

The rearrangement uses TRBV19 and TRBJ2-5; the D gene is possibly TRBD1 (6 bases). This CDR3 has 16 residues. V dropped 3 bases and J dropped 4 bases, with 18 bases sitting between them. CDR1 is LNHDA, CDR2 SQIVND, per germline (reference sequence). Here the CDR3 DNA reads TGTGCCAGTAGTATTCAGTCAGGGGCCCTGCGAGAGACCCAGTACTTC. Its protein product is CASSIQSGALRETQYF.

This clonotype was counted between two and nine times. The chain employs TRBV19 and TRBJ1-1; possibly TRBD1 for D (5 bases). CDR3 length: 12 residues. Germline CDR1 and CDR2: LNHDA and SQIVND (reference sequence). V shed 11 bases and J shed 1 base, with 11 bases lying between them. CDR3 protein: CAERGKNTEAFF. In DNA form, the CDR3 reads TGTGCCGAAAGGGGAAAGAACACTGAAGCTTTCTTT.

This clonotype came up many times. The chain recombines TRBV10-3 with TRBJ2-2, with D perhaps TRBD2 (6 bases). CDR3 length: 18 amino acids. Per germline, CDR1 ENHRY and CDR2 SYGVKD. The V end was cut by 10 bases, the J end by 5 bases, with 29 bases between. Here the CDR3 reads CATLDSGTQTRGTGELFF. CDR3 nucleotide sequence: TGTGCCACCTTAGATTCCGGGACTCAAACCCGAGGGACCGGGGAGCTGTTTTTT.

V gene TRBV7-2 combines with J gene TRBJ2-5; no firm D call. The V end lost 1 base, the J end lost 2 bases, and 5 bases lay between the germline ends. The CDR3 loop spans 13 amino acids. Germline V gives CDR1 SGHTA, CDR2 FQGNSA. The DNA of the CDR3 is TGTGCCAGCAGCTTAGTCTATCAAGAGACCCAGTACTTC. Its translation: CASSLVYQETQYF.

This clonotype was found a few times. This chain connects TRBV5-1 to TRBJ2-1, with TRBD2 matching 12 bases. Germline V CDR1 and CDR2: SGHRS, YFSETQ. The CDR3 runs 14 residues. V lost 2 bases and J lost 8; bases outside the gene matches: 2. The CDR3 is CASSFRLAGDEQFF. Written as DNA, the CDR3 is TGCGCCAGCAGCTTCCGACTAGCGGGAGATGAGCAGTTCTTC.